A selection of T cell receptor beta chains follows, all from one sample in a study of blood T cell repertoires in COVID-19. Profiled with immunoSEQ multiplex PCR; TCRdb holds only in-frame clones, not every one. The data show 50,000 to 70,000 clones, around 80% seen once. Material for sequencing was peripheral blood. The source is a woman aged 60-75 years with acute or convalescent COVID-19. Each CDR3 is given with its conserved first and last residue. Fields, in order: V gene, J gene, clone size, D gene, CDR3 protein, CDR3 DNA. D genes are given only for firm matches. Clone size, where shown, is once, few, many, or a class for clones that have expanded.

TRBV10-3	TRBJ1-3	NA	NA	CAISETARSGNTIYF	TGTGCCATCAGTGAGACAGCCCGCTCTGGAAACACCATATATTTT
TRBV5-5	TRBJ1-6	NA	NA	CASSLGWGLGSPLHF	TGTGCCAGCAGCCTGGGGTGGGGCCTTGGGTCACCCCTCCACTTT
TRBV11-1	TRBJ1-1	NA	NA	CASSLQMNTEAFF	TGTGCCAGCAGCTTACAGATGAACACTGAAGCTTTCTTT
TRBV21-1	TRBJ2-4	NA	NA	CASLPKGRAGAKNIQYF	TGTGCCAGCCTCCCAAAGGGGCGAGCAGGGGCCAAAAACATTCAGTACTTC
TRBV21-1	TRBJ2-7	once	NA	CASSARQGSTYEQYF	TGTGCCAGCAGCGCGCGACAGGGTAGCACCTACGAGCAGTACTTC
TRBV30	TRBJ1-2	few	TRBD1	CACVDRLGGYTF	TGTGCCTGCGTGGACAGGCTAGGGGGCTACACCTTC
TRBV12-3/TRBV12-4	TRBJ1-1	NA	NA	CASNRQDRTEAFF	TGTGCCAGCAACCGACAGGACCGCACTGAAGCTTTCTTT
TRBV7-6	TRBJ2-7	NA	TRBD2	CASSYLAGKSYEQYF	TGTGCCAGCAGCTACCTAGCGGGGAAGTCCTACGAGCAGTACTTC
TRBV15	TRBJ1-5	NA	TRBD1	CATSINRGHQPQHF	TGTGCCACCAGCATTAACAGGGGCCATCAGCCCCAGCATTTT
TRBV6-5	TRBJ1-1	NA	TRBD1	CASSFGQGGKTFF	TGTGCCAGCAGTTTCGGACAGGGGGGAAAGACTTTCTTT
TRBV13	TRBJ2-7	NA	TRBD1	CASSFGQGAREQYF	TGTGCCAGCAGCTTCGGGCAGGGGGCGCGAGAGCAGTACTTC
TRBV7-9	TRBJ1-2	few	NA	CASSSSPHWRGYTF	TGTGCCAGCAGCTCTAGTCCTCACTGGCGGGGCTACACCTTC
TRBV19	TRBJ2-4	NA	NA	CASSQVPAKNIQYF	TGTGCCAGTAGTCAGGTCCCAGCCAAAAACATTCAGTACTTC
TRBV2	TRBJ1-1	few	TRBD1	CASSGTGITEAFF	TGTGCCAGCAGTGGGACAGGAATCACTGAAGCTTTCTTT
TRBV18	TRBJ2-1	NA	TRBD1	CASSPKGQPNEQFF	TGTGCCAGCTCACCAAAGGGACAGCCGAATGAGCAGTTCTTC
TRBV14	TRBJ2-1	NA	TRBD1	CASSQGDSRYNEQFF	TGTGCCAGCAGCCAAGGGGACAGTAGGTACAATGAGCAGTTCTTC
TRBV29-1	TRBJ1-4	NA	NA	CSVLGANEKLFF	TGCAGCGTATTAGGGGCTAATGAAAAACTGTTTTTT
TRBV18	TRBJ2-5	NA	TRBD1	CASSPPTGWIQETQYF	TGTGCCAGCTCACCTCCGACAGGGTGGATCCAAGAGACCCAGTACTTC
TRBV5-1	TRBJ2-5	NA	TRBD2	CASAVAGEETQYF	TGCGCCAGCGCCGTGGCGGGGGAAGAGACCCAGTACTTC
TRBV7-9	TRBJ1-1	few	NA	CASSPTTVNTEAFF	TGTGCCAGCAGCCCTACGACAGTGAACACTGAAGCTTTCTTT
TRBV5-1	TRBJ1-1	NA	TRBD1	CASSSTTGGGTEAFF	TGCGCCAGCAGCTCAACCACAGGGGGAGGGACTGAAGCTTTCTTT
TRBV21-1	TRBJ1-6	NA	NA	CASSSVGQCRGIVSPLHF	TGTGCCAGCAGCTCGGTCGGACAGTGTCGGGGAATTGTTTCACCCCTCCACTTT
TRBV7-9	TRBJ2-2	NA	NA	CASSLGSQVASGELFF	TGTGCCAGCAGCTTAGGAAGCCAGGTGGCGTCCGGGGAGCTGTTTTTT
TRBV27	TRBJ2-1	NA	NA	CASSQTGWGRSNNEQFF	TGTGCCAGCAGTCAGACCGGGTGGGGGAGGTCAAACAATGAGCAGTTCTTC
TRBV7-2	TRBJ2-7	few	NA	CASSGIPYEQYF	TGTGCCAGCTCGGGGATCCCCTACGAGCAGTACTTC
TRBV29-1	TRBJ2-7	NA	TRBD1	CSVAGTGQSLNYEQYF	TGCAGCGTCGCCGGGACAGGGCAATCCTTAAACTACGAGCAGTACTTC
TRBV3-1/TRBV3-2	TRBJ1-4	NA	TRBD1	CASSHADRGLGNEKLFF	TGTGCCAGCAGCCACGCGGACAGGGGGCTAGGTAATGAAAAACTGTTTTTT
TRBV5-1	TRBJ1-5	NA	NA	CASSLVGGSQPQHF	TGCGCCAGCAGCTTGGTTGGGGGGAGTCAGCCCCAGCATTTT
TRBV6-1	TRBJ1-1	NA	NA	CASRETGREAFF	TGTGCCAGCAGGGAGACAGGCAGAGAAGCTTTCTTT
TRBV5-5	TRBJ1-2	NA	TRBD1	CASSPAVAGGVRNYGYTF	TGTGCCAGCAGCCCGGCCGTGGCAGGGGGCGTGAGGAACTATGGCTACACCTTC
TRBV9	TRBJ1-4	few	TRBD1	CASSPEAQGAFNEKLFF	TGTGCCAGCAGCCCGGAGGCGCAGGGGGCGTTTAATGAAAAACTGTTTTTT
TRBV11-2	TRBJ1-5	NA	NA	CASSLASNQPQHF	TGTGCCAGCAGCTTAGCGAGCAATCAGCCCCAGCATTTT
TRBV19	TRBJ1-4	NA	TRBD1	CASKDREKLFF	TGTGCCAGTAAGGACAGGGAAAAACTGTTTTTT
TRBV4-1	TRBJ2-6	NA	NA	CASSQIQVQSGANVLTF	TGCGCCAGCAGCCAAATACAGGTCCAATCTGGGGCCAACGTCCTGACTTTC
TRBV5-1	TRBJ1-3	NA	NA	CASSLGLSGSGNTIYF	TGCGCCAGCAGCTTGGGACTGTCTGGCTCTGGAAACACCATATATTTT
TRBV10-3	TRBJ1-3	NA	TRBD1	CAISPGTGSSGNTIYF	TGTGCCATCAGTCCCGGGACAGGTTCCTCTGGAAACACCATATATTTT
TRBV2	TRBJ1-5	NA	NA	CASTRDINQPQHF	TGTGCCAGCACTCGGGATATAAATCAGCCCCAGCATTTT
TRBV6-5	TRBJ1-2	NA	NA	CASRPPGRGARGYTF	TGTGCCAGCAGGCCACCGGGGCGGGGGGCTAGAGGCTACACCTTC
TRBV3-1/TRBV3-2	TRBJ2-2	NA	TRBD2	CASSPRERGGSGELFF	TGTGCCAGCAGCCCCCGTGAGCGGGGGGGGTCCGGGGAGCTGTTTTTT
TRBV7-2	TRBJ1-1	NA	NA	CASSPTTVNTEAFF	TGTGCCAGCAGCCCGACTACAGTGAACACTGAAGCTTTCTTT
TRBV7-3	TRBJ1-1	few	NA	CASRLEPNTEAFF	TGTGCCAGCAGGTTGGAGCCGAACACTGAAGCTTTCTTT